This T cell receptor (beta chain) is from a study of T cells in Graves' hyperthyroidism and ophthalmopathy. The CDR3 length is 13 residues. The junction had 5 bases not matched to a gene; V was cut back by 6 bases and J by 7 bases. Authors of the study amplified TCR beta CDR3 regions from RNA transcripts. RT-PCR in the first round (using the HTBI primer set) targeted the TCR CDR3. TCRdb processed the multiplex PCR reads anew with MiXCR; each CDR3 protein has one entry. This table has about 640,000 distinct CDR3 sequences, 20% appearing once. The authors took PBMCs from roughly 9.5 ml fresh peripheral blood.

V is TRBV12-3 or TRBV12-4 and J is TRBJ2-1; 8 bases agree with TRBD2. This clonotype was obtained from a man aged 25 to 40 with Graves' ophthalmopathy. What was sequenced was blood. CDR3 in DNA: TGTGCCAGCAGCTCCGGGAGGGGTAATGAGCAGTTCTTC. Translating it yields CASSSGRGNEQFF.